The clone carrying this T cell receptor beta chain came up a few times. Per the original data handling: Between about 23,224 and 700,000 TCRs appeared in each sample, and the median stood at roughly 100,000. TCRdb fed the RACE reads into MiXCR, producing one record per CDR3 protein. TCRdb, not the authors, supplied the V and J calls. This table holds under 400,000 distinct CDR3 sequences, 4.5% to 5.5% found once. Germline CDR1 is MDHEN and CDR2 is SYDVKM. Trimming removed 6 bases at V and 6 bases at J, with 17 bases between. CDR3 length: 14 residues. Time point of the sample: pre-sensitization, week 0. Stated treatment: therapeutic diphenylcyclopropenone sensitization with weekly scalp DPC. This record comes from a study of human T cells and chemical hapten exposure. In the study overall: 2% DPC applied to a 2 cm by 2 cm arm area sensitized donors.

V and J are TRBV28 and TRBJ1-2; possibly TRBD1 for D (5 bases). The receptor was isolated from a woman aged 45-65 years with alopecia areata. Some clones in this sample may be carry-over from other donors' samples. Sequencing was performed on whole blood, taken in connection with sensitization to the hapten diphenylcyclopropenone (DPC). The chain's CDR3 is CASSLQVLKDGYTF. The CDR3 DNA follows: TGTGCCAGCAGCCTACAGGTCCTAAAGGATGGCTACACCTTC.